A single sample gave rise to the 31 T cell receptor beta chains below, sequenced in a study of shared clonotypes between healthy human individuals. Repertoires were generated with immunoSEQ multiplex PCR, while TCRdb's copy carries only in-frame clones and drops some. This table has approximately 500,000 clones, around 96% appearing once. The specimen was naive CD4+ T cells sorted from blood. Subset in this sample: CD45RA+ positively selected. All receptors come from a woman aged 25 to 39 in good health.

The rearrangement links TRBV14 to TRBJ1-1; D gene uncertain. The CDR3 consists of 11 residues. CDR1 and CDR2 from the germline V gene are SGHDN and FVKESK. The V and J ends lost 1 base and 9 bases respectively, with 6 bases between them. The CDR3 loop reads CASSQVGQAFF. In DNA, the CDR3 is TGTGCCAGCAGCCAAGTCGGCCAAGCTTTCTTT.

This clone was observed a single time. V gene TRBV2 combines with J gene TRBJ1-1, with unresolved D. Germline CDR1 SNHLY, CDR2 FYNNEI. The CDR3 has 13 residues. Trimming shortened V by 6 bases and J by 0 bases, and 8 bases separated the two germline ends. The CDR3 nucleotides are TGTGCCAGCAGCAAAATAATGAACACTGAAGCTTTCTTT. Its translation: CASSKIMNTEAFF.

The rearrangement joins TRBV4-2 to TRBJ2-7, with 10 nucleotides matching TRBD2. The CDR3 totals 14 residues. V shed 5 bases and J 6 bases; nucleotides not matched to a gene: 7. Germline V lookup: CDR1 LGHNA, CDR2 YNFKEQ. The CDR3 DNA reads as TGTGCCAGCAGCTCAGCGGGAGGGCCTGGCGAGCAGTACTTC. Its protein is CASSSAGGPGEQYF.

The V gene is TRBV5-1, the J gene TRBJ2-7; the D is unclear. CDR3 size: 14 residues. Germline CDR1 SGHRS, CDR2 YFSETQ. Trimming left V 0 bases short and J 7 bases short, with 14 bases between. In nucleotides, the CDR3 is TGCGCCAGCAGCTTGGTTACAGACCCCAGGGAGCAGTACTTC. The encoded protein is CASSLVTDPREQYF.

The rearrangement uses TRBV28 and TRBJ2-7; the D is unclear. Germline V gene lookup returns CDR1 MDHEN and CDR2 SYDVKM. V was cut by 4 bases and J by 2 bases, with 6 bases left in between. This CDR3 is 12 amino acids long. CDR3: CASSWKPYEQYF. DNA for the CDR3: TGTGCCAGCAGTTGGAAACCCTACGAGCAGTACTTC.

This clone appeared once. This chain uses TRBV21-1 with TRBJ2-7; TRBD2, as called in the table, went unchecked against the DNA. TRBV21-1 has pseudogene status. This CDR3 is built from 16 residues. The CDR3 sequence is CASSKGKTSGSAEQYF. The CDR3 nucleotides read TGTGCCAGCAGCAAAGGGAAGACTAGCGGGAGTGCCGAGCAGTACTTC.

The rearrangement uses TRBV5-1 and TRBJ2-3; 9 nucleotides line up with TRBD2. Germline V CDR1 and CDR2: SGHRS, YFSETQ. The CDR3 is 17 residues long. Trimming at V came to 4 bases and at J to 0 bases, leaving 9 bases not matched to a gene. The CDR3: CASSPSSGVPSTDTQYF. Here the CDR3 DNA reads TGCGCCAGCAGCCCCTCTAGCGGGGTTCCTAGCACAGATACGCAGTATTTT.

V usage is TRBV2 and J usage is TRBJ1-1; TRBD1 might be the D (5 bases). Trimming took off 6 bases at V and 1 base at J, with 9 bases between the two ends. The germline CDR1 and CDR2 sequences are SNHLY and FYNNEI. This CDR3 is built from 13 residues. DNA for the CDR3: TGTGCCAGCAGCGGGGACGGGAACACTGAAGCTTTCTTT. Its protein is CASSGDGNTEAFF.

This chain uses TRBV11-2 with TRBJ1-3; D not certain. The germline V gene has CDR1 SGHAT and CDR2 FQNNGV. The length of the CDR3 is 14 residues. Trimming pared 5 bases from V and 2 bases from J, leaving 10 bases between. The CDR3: CASSLGRAGNTIYF. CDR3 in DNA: TGTGCCAGCAGCCTTGGACGGGCTGGAAACACCATATATTTT. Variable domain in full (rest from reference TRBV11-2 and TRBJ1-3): EAGVAQSPRYKIIEKRQSVAFWCNPISGHATLYWYQQILGQGPKLLIQFQNNGVVDDSQLPKDRFSAERLKGVDSTLKIQPAKLEDSAVYLCASSLGRAGNTIYFGEGSWLTVV.

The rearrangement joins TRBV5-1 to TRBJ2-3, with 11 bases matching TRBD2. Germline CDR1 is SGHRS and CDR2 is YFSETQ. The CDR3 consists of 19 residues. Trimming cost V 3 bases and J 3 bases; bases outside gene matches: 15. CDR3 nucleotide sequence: TGCGCCAGCAGCTGGACAACTAGCGGGAGAGTTTTAGGTACAGATACGCAGTATTTT. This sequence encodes CASSWTTSGRVLGTDTQYF.

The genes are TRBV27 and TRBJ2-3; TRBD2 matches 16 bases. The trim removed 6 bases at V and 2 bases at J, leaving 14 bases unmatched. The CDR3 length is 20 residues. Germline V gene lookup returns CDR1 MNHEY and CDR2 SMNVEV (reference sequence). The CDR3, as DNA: TGTGCCAGCAGCCGAGACGGGACTAGCGGGAGGGTTCGATCCACAGATACGCAGTATTTT. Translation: CASSRDGTSGRVRSTDTQYF.

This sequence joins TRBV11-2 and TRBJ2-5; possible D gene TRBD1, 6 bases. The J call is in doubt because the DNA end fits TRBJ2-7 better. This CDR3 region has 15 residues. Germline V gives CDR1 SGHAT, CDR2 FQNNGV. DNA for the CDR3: TGTGCCAGCAGCTTAGTTACAGGGTGGTACTACGAGCAGTACTTC. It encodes CASSLVTGWYYEQYF.

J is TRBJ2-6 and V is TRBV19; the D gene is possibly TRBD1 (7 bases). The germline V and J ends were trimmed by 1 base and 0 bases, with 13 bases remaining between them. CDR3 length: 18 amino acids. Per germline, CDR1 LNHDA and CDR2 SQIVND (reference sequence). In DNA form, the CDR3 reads TGTGCCAGTAGTATAGGAAGACAGGGAGGCTCTGGGGCCAACGTCCTGACTTTC. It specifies CASSIGRQGGSGANVLTF.

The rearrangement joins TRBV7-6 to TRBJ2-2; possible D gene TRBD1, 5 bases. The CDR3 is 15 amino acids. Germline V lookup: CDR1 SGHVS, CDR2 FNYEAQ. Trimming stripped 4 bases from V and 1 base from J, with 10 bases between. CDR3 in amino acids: CASSSGTGNTGELFF. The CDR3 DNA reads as TGTGCCAGCAGCTCGGGTACAGGGAACACCGGGGAGCTGTTTTTT. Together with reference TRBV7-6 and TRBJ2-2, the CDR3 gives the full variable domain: GAGVSQSPRYKVTKRGQDVALRCDPISGHVSLYWYRQALGQGPEFLTYFNYEAQQDKSGLPNDRFSAERPEGSISTLTIQRTEQRDSAMYRCASSSGTGNTGELFFGEGSRLTVL.

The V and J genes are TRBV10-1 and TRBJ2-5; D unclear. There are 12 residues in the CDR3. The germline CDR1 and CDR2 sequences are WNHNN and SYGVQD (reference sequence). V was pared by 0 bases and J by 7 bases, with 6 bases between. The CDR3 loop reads CASSESPGTQYF. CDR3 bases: TGCGCCAGCAGTGAGTCGCCTGGGACCCAGTACTTC.

The CDR3 loop is CAITPEVSYEQYF. In DNA, the CDR3 is TGTGCCATCACCCCGGAGGTATCCTACGAGCAGTACTTC. V usage is TRBV10-3 and J usage is TRBJ2-7; D may be TRBD2 (5 bases). The CDR3 covers 13 residues. Trimming shortened V by 7 bases and J by 1 base, and 11 bases separated the two germline ends. Per germline, CDR1 ENHRY and CDR2 SYGVKD.

CDR3 DNA: TGTGCCAGCAGCCGCACGGTCTCTGGAAACACCATATATTTT. Protein sequence: CASSRTVSGNTIYF. The chain recombines TRBV5-6 with TRBJ1-3; D is unclear. Per the germline V gene, CDR1 is SGHDT and CDR2 is YYEEEE. Trimming left V 4 bases short and J 0 bases short, with 8 bases between. The CDR3 loop spans 14 amino acids.

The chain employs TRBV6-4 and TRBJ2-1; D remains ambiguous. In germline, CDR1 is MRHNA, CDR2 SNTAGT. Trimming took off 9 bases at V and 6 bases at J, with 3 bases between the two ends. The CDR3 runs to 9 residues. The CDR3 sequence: CARSNEQFF. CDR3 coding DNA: TGTGCCAGGAGCAATGAGCAGTTCTTC.

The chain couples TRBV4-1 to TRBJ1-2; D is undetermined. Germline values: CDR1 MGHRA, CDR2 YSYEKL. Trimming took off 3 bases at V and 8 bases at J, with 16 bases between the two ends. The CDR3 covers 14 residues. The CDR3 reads CASSHPGGLGGYTF. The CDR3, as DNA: TGCGCCAGCAGCCACCCCGGAGGGCTTGGGGGCTACACCTTC.

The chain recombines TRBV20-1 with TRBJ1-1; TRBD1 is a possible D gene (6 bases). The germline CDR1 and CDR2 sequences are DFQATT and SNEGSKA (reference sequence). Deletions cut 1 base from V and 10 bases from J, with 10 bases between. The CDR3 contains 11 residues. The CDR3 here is CSARGTALAFF. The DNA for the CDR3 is TGCAGTGCTAGAGGGACAGCGCTAGCTTTCTTT.

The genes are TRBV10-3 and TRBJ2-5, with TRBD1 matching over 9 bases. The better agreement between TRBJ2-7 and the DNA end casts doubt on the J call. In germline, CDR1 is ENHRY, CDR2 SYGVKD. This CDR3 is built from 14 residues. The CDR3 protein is CAISGGQGTTEQYF. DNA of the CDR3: TGTGCCATCAGTGGGGGACAGGGCACCACCGAGCAGTACTTC.

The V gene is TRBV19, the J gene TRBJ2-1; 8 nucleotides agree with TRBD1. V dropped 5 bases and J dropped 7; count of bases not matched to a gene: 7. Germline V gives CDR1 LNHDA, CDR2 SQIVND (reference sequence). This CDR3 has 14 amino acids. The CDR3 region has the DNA TGTGCCAGTAGTGCCTGGACAGGGAAGAATGAGCAGTTCTTC. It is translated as CASSAWTGKNEQFF.

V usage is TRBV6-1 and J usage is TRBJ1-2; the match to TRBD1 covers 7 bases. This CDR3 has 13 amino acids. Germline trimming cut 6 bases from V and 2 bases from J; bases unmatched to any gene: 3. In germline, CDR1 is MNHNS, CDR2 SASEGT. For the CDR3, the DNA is TGTGCCAGCAGCGCGGACAGGAACTATGGCTACACCTTC. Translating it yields CASSADRNYGYTF.

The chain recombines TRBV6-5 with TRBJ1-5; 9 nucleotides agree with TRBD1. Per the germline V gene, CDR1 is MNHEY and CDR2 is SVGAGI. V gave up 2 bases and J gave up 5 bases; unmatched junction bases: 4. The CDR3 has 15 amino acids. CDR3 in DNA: TGTGCCAGCAGTTACGACAGGGGGATGGATCAGCCCCAGCATTTT. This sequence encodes CASSYDRGMDQPQHF.

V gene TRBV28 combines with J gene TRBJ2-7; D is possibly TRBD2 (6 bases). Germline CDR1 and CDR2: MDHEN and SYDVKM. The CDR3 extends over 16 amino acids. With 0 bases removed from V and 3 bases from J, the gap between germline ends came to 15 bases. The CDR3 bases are TGTGCCAGCAGTTTATGGGTGAGCGGGTCGTACTACGAGCAGTACTTC. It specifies CASSLWVSGSYYEQYF.

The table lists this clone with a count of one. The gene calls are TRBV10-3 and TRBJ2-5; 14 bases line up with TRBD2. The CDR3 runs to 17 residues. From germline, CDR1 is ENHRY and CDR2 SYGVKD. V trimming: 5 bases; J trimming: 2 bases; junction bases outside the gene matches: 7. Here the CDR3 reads CAISPRLAGGGQETQYF. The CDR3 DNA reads TGTGCCATCAGTCCCCGACTAGCGGGAGGGGGTCAAGAGACCCAGTACTTC.

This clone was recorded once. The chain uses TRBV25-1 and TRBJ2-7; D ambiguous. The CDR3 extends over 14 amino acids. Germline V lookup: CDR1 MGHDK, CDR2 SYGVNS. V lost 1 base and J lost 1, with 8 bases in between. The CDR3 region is CASSEWKGSYEQYF. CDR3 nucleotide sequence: TGTGCCAGCAGTGAATGGAAGGGTTCCTACGAGCAGTACTTC.

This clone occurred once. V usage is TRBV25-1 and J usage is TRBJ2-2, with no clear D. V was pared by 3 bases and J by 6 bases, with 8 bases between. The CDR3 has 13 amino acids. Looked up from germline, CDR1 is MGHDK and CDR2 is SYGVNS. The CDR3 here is CASSDRWSGELFF. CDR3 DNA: TGTGCCAGCAGTGACCGCTGGTCCGGGGAGCTGTTTTTT.

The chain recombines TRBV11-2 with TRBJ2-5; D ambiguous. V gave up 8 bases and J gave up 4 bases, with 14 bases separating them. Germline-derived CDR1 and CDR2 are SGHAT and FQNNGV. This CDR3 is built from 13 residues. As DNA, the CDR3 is TGTGCCAGCGCCCTTGAGAGGATAGAGACCCAGTACTTC. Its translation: CASALERIETQYF.

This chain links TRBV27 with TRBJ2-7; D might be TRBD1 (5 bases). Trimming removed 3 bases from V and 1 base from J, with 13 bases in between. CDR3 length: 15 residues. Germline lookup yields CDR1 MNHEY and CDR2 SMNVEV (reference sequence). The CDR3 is CASSLLWGESYEQYF. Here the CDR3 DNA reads TGTGCCAGCAGTTTGTTGTGGGGCGAGTCCTACGAGCAGTACTTC.

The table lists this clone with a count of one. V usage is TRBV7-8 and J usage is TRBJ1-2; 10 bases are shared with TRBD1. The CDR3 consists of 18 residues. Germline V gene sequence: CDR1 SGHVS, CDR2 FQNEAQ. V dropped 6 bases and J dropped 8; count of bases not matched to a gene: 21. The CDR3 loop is CASRGGRSPRQGASGYTF. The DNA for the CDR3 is TGTGCCAGCAGGGGAGGCCGCTCCCCTCGACAGGGGGCAAGCGGCTACACCTTC.